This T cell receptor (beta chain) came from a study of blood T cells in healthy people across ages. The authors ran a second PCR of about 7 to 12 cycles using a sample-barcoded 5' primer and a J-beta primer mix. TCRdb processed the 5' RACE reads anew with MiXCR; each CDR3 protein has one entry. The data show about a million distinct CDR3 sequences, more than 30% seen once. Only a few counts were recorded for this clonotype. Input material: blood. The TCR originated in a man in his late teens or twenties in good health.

In nucleotides, the CDR3 is TGTGCTAGTGCCACCGGGACAGGGTCCTACAATGAGCAGTTCTTC. This encodes CASATGTGSYNEQFF. The V gene is TRBV12-5, the J gene TRBJ2-1, with 9 bases fitting TRBD1. This CDR3 region has 15 residues. Germline trimming cut 7 bases from V and 1 base from J; bases unmatched to any gene: 5. Germline V lookup: CDR1 LGHNT, CDR2 FRNRAP.